This is a list of T cell receptor beta chains from one sample in a study of T cell responses to AZD1222 COVID-19 vaccine. Assay: immunoSEQ multiplex PCR; the TCRdb copy retains only in-frame clones and omits some. The table lists approximately 160,000 clones, about 92% of them singletons, with more than 0.8% in the top ten. The sequences come from peripheral blood, collected on day 0 of AZD1222 vaccination. These receptors originate from an adult in good health. Both conserved end residues are part of each CDR3. D genes are given only for firm matches.

V	J	D	CDR3
TRBV2	TRBJ2-5	TRBD2	CASSASGGETQYF
TRBV30	TRBJ1-5	TRBD1	CACTSQGNQPQHF
TRBV4-2	TRBJ1-2	TRBD1	CASSQPGTDQNYGYTF
TRBV4-1	TRBJ1-5	-	CASSQQLHNQPQHF
TRBV11-2	TRBJ2-3	TRBD2	CASSRGRGGIGTDTQYF
TRBV5-6	TRBJ1-3	-	CASSLPQGFGNTIYF
TRBV5-1	TRBJ2-1	-	CASSLGPNNEQFF
TRBV7-2	TRBJ1-2	-	CASSFVAGVGINYGYTF
TRBV10-3	TRBJ1-1	TRBD1	CAISESGQGAAFF
TRBV28	TRBJ1-2	TRBD1	CASSVPDRGWGGYTF
TRBV19	TRBJ1-2	-	CASRASGLNYGYTF
TRBV6-5	TRBJ1-2	-	CASSYSKSGSYGYTF
TRBV5-1	TRBJ1-1	TRBD1	CASSLGGQGAGGNTEAFF
TRBV6-5	TRBJ1-2	TRBD1	CASTLGQGYGYTF
TRBV13	TRBJ1-1	-	CASNRQASTEAFF
TRBV2	TRBJ2-2	-	CASRYTGELFF
TRBV29-1	TRBJ1-1	-	CSVEEIGGGNTEAFF
TRBV4-1	TRBJ2-5	TRBD1	CASTDRGAVETQYF
TRBV20-1	TRBJ1-1	-	CSAGAGTEAFF
TRBV2	TRBJ1-1	-	CASLMNTEAFF
TRBV5-1	TRBJ1-1	-	CASSYDTRTAFF
TRBV6-5	TRBJ2-1	-	CASSSGGYYNEQFF
TRBV10-2	TRBJ2-5	TRBD1	CASSEWTGGETQYF
TRBV18	TRBJ1-2	TRBD1	CASSPPSRTGGSYGYTF
TRBV3-1/TRBV3-2	TRBJ1-6	-	CASSQDRTRSPLHF
TRBV20-1	TRBJ2-5	-	CSAIHQETQYF
TRBV5-6	TRBJ1-3	-	CASSSLRSGNTIYF
TRBV3-1/TRBV3-2	TRBJ1-3	-	CASSQGLAGSGNTIYF
TRBV7-8	TRBJ2-2	TRBD1	CASSPRTGQANTGELFF
TRBV5-1	TRBJ1-3	-	CASRDGDSGNTIYF
TRBV18	TRBJ2-3	TRBD1	CASSPGTGQTDTQYF
TRBV5-5	TRBJ1-1	TRBD1	CASSLVGQGLGEAFF
TRBV7-9	TRBJ2-2	TRBD1	CASSTQGQGWTGELFF
TRBV18	TRBJ2-7	TRBD1	CASSPGTGTAYEQYF
TRBV5-1	TRBJ1-4	-	CASKETGVNEKLFF
TRBV7-6	TRBJ1-4	TRBD1	CASSLGTGRAEKLFF
TRBV2	TRBJ2-2	-	CASSLTEPLELFF
TRBV6-1	TRBJ1-6	TRBD1	CASSTFDRAGGSLHF
TRBV5-1	TRBJ2-7	TRBD2	CASSLVSGGAYEQYF
TRBV10-3	TRBJ2-7	-	CAISQGPYEQYF
TRBV7-2	TRBJ1-6	TRBD1	CASSSTGAVSPLHF
TRBV15	TRBJ2-3	TRBD2	CATSLAGGQTDTQYF
TRBV19	TRBJ2-1	TRBD1	CASSPQGDSYNEQFF
TRBV28	TRBJ1-3	-	CASSIRGTFSGNTIYF
TRBV4-1	TRBJ2-7	TRBD2	CASSQEWLAGGINYEQYF
TRBV7-2	TRBJ1-5	-	CASSVKISNQPQHF
TRBV6-5	TRBJ1-2	-	CASSRGRKSYGYTF
TRBV19	TRBJ1-5	-	CASRDLGGDNQPQHF
TRBV11-3	TRBJ1-1	-	CASSLYSPNTEAFF
TRBV5-1	TRBJ2-2	-	CASRGADRTRGELFF
TRBV4-1	TRBJ2-7	TRBD2	CASSQDPVLAGGPYEQYF
TRBV2	TRBJ1-6	-	CASSIADRYNSPLHF
TRBV5-1	TRBJ1-4	TRBD1	CASSPRGGSGEKLFF
TRBV11-3	TRBJ1-3	-	CASSLKGLGNTIYF
TRBV6-2/TRBV6-3	TRBJ2-7	TRBD2	CASSWGGIYEQYF
TRBV9	TRBJ1-3	-	CASSTRAFSGNTIYF
TRBV7-8	TRBJ2-3	-	CASSPTVLVSDTQYF
TRBV10-3	TRBJ1-6	TRBD1	CAISRGDSQNSPLHF
TRBV11-3	TRBJ1-6	-	CASSLDGATSPLHF